These 19 T cell receptor beta chains were all obtained from the same sample, sequenced in a study of PD-1 blockade in classical Hodgkin lymphoma (dated by TCRdb to about 2020). The time point label, as the study defines it: cycle 1 day 1 (C1D1), immediately before nivolumab initiation. All trial patients had relapsed after autologous stem cell transplantation, with cohorts A, B and C differing in prior brentuximab vedotin exposure. Libraries were made using the immunoSEQ multiplex PCR assay. Not all clones reach the TCRdb copy of this immuneACCESS table, which keeps in-frame sequences only. Checked studies attribute under half of the gap to unresolved V genes and leave the rest unexplained. The sample table contains roughly 25,000 clones; only one count was recorded for approximately 80% of them. 6.7% of the sample is in the top ten clones. Source: peripheral blood mononuclear cells (PBMCs), taken at baseline. These receptors were taken from a human donor with classical Hodgkin lymphoma.

The chain is built from TRBV15 and TRBJ2-7; 9 bases map to TRBD1. The J segment lost 4 bases and the V segment lost 0 bases, leaving 4 bases of the junction unmatched. The CDR3 runs to 15 residues. Germline assignment: CDR1 LNHNV and CDR2 YYDKDF (reference sequence). In DNA form, the CDR3 reads TGTGCCACCAGCAGAGATGGGGGACAGGGTTACGAGCAGTACTTC. Protein: CATSRDGGQGYEQYF.

The chain combines TRBV5-5 with TRBJ1-5; D unresolved. Germline loops: CDR1 SGHKS, CDR2 YYEKEE (reference sequence). Deletions cut 0 bases from V and 2 bases from J, with 9 bases between. This CDR3 contains 15 residues. The CDR3, as DNA: TGTGCCAGCAGCTTGGGGGTGAATGGCAATCAGCCCCAGCATTTT. Protein: CASSLGVNGNQPQHF.

This clone occurred a few times. The V gene is TRBV15, the J gene TRBJ2-5; 8 bases are shared with TRBD2. The CDR3 length is 16 residues. In germline, CDR1 is LNHNV, CDR2 YYDKDF (reference sequence). The ends lost 5 bases at V and 4 bases at J; junction bases unmatched: 12. The CDR3 here is CATSFEDGGALETQYF. DNA for the CDR3: TGTGCCACCAGCTTCGAGGACGGGGGGGCTTTAGAGACCCAGTACTTC.

On this clone itself: An end of the junction does not agree with germline; a read error may underlie this. The chain has TRBV5-1 and TRBJ2-1; D is perhaps TRBD2 (5 bases). Germline V lookup: CDR1 SGHRS, CDR2 YFSETQ. The CDR3 contains 14 residues. The CDR3 spells CAGSLDPGFNEQFF. CDR3 coding DNA: TGCGCCGGCAGCTTGGACCCGGGATTTAATGAGCAGTTCTTC.

This chain uses TRBV2 with TRBJ2-5; 8 bases agree with TRBD1. This CDR3 comprises 15 residues. The V and J ends lost 7 bases and 4 bases, in that order; junction bases with no gene match: 11. Germline loops: CDR1 SNHLY, CDR2 FYNNEI. Here the CDR3 DNA reads TGTGCCAGCAACCCGGAGCAGGGGGCTGGAGAGACCCAGTACTTC. Amino acid sequence: CASNPEQGAGETQYF.

V and J are TRBV5-1 and TRBJ2-3, with 14 bases lining up with TRBD2. J was trimmed by 0 bases and V by 0 bases; bases with no gene match: 0. The CDR3 runs 17 residues. Germline V gene lookup returns CDR1 SGHRS and CDR2 YFSETQ. Written as DNA, the CDR3 is TGCGCCAGCAGCTTGGGACTAGCGGGGGGGAGCACAGATACGCAGTATTTT. It codes for CASSLGLAGGSTDTQYF.

The chain joins TRBV5-8 to TRBJ1-5; D is unresolved. Germline CDR1 reads SGHTS; CDR2 reads YDEGEE. The CDR3 has 12 amino acids. Trimming took 4 bases from V and 5 from J, leaving 7 bases between them. CDR3 coding DNA: TGTGCCAGCAGCCGGGAGGATCAGCCCCAGCATTTT. Its translation is CASSREDQPQHF.

This clone was counted a few times. The rearrangement links TRBV25-1 to TRBJ1-4; TRBD1 might be the D (6 bases). This CDR3 is built from 14 residues. The germline gives CDR1 MGHDK, CDR2 SYGVNS. V was clipped by 4 bases and J by 8 bases, with 14 bases between them. This CDR3 is CASSVHREEEKLFF. The CDR3 nucleotides are TGTGCCAGCAGTGTTCACAGGGAAGAGGAAAAACTGTTTTTT.

V gene TRBV7-9 combines with J gene TRBJ2-3; D unresolved. The CDR3 has 18 residues. CDR1 SEHNR and CDR2 FQNEAQ come from the germline V gene (reference sequence). Trimming shortened V by 8 bases and J by 0 bases, and 24 bases separated the two germline ends. The CDR3 loop reads CASRPSGLGVSSTDTQYF. CDR3 nucleotide sequence: TGTGCCAGCCGCCCTTCAGGTTTAGGAGTCTCTAGCACAGATACGCAGTATTTT.

This clone was found once. The J gene is TRBJ2-1, the V gene TRBV2, with D perhaps TRBD1 (6 bases). CDR1 is SNHLY and CDR2 is FYNNEI in the germline V gene. There are 12 residues in the CDR3. V was cut by 5 bases and J by 7 bases, with 9 bases left in between. The CDR3 sequence is CASSPQGNEQFF. CDR3 bases: TGTGCCAGCAGTCCACAGGGTAATGAGCAGTTCTTC.

The chain recombines TRBV5-6 with TRBJ2-7, with 7 bases matching TRBD1. Germline assignment: CDR1 SGHDT and CDR2 YYEEEE. V was clipped by 2 bases and J by 0 bases; unmatched bases: 5. The CDR3 covers 15 residues. CDR3 in amino acids: CASSFLGQNSYEQYF. Here the CDR3 DNA reads TGTGCCAGCAGCTTTTTGGGACAGAACTCCTACGAGCAGTACTTC.

The count of this clone is one. This chain joins TRBV19 and TRBJ2-6; weak D call: TRBD1 (6 bases). Trimming stripped 6 bases from V and 4 bases from J, with 16 bases between. Germline V CDR1 and CDR2: LNHDA, SQIVND (reference sequence). This CDR3 region has 16 residues. DNA for the CDR3: TGTGCCAGTAGCGGCACAGGGCCCGTGGGGGCCAACGTCCTGACTTTC. Translating it yields CASSGTGPVGANVLTF.

This clone was recorded a few times. This chain joins TRBV7-9 and TRBJ1-6; the D gene is possibly TRBD1 (5 bases). CDR1 is SEHNR, CDR2 FQNEAQ, per germline (reference sequence). CDR3 length: 15 residues. V lost 10 bases to trimming and J lost 5 bases, with 18 bases between them. In DNA form, the CDR3 reads TGTGCCACCTCCGGTTGGGGCGCGAATAATTCACCCCTCCACTTT. Amino acids: CATSGWGANNSPLHF. The full variable domain, completed using reference TRBV7-9 and TRBJ1-6, is DTGVSQNPRHKITKRGQNVTFRCDPISEHNRLYWYRQTLGQGPEFLTYFQNEAQLEKSRLLSDRFSAERPKGSFSTLEIQRTEQGDSAMYLCATSGWGANNSPLHFGNGTRLTVT.

This clone was detected only a few times. V and J are TRBV19 and TRBJ2-2; TRBD1 matches 8 bases. Germline trimming cut 3 bases from V and 2 bases from J; bases unmatched to any gene: 8. This CDR3 is built from 17 residues. CDR1 and CDR2 (germline): LNHDA, SQIVND (reference sequence). The CDR3 loop is CASSIGQGAGNTGELFF. CDR3 sequence (DNA): TGTGCCAGTAGTATCGGGCAGGGGGCGGGTAACACCGGGGAGCTGTTTTTT.

The rearrangement uses TRBV4-2 and TRBJ2-7, with 8 bases fitting TRBD1. From germline, CDR1 is LGHNA and CDR2 YNFKEQ. The V gene end was trimmed by 1 base and the J gene end by 4 bases; junction bases not matched to a gene: 6. The CDR3 totals 15 residues. The CDR3 DNA is TGTGCCAGCAGCCAAGGGCTGGACAGGGAATACGAGCAGTACTTC. It is translated as CASSQGLDREYEQYF.

CDR3 residues: CASSQGLVYSPLHF. CDR3 DNA: TGTGCCAGCAGCCAGGGCCTGGTCTACTCACCCCTCCACTTT. The J gene is TRBJ1-6, the V gene TRBV14; D call uncertain. CDR3 length: 14 amino acids. The V end lost 3 bases, the J end lost 10 bases, and 13 bases lay between the germline ends. Germline loops: CDR1 SGHDN, CDR2 FVKESK.

The chain combines TRBV9 with TRBJ1-5, with 9 positions matching TRBD1. Germline V CDR1 and CDR2: SGDLS, YYNGEE. Trimming took 0 bases from V and 5 from J; bases not matched to a gene: 3. The CDR3 is made up of 15 amino acids. The CDR3 sequence: CASSVGDREHQPQHF. For the CDR3, the DNA is TGTGCCAGCAGCGTAGGGGACAGGGAACATCAGCCCCAGCATTTT.

This clone was detected once. The chain couples TRBV7-9 to TRBJ2-7; 7 bases line up with TRBD1. J lost 0 bases, V lost 5 bases, and 4 bases had no gene match. This CDR3 comprises 14 residues. CDR1 SEHNR and CDR2 FQNEAQ come from the germline V gene (reference sequence). Here the CDR3 reads CASSLQGSSYEQYF. For the CDR3, the DNA is TGTGCCAGCAGCCTACAGGGGAGCTCCTACGAGCAGTACTTC.

The chain is built from TRBV12-5 and TRBJ2-1; D is unclear. The CDR3 extends over 14 amino acids. V lost 3 bases to trimming and J lost 4 bases, with 10 bases between them. CDR1 and CDR2 from the germline V gene are LGHNT and FRNRAP. CDR3: CASGFSTLYNEQFF. CDR3 nucleotide sequence: TGTGCTAGTGGTTTTAGCACACTTTACAATGAGCAGTTCTTC.